This TCR beta chain was identified in a study of OX40 agonist ivuxolimab in advanced cancers. Study in general: At 0.01 to 10 mg/kg, ivuxolimab was administered intravenously to patients every 2 weeks. General study results and limits: Averaged across samples, CD8+ T cells carried more expanded clones than CD4+ did. Normalized T-cell clonal expansion was also low in a subset of nonresponders.

Comment on this clone: Its antigen is unknown.

Libraries were prepared by immunoSEQ multiplex PCR; TCRdb keeps only in-frame clonotypes and omits some of them. The table shows approximately 60,000 clones, with less than 90% occurring only once. CDR3 length: 11 amino acids. CDR1 is MGHRA, CDR2 YSYEKL, per germline. Patients were ruled out by autoimmune disease history or systemic immunosuppression. The chain recombines TRBV4-1 with TRBJ2-5; D gene unclear. The DNA end is a closer match to TRBJ2-7, so the J assignment may be wrong. The material was CD4+ or CD8+ T cells sorted from blood, obtained in a trial of the OX40 agonist ivuxolimab. The sequence was collected from an adult with an advanced solid tumor such as melanoma, head and neck, liver or kidney cancer. The CDR3: CASSAYSEQYF. CDR3 in DNA: TGCGCCAGCAGCGCTTATAGCGAGCAGTACTTC.